The rows below give T cell receptor beta chains drawn from one sample of a study of cytomegalovirus exposure and HLA in healthy donors. Libraries were prepared by immunoSEQ multiplex PCR; TCRdb keeps only in-frame clonotypes and omits some of them. The sample shows over 85,000 clones, approximately 7.7% of them seen only once. Sequenced material: PBMCs. These receptors came from a man in his fifties in good health and CMV-seronegative. CDR3s include the opening cysteine and the closing phenylalanine or tryptophan. A D gene is named only where the DNA matches it firmly. Clone size is not always given. Where it is, it says once, few, many or a class for expanded clones.

J gene,V gene,clone size,D gene,CDR3 DNA,CDR3 protein
TRBJ2-5,TRBV7-2,few,TRBD2,TGTGCCAGCAGCCGGACTAGCGGGAGACCCGAAGAGACCCAGTACTTC,CASSRTSGRPEETQYF
TRBJ2-3,TRBV4-3,few,TRBD2,TGCGCCAGCAGCCAAGGTGCGGGAGGTTACACAGATACGCAGTATTTT,CASSQGAGGYTDTQYF
TRBJ2-1,TRBV2,few,.,TGTGCCAGCAGTGCACAGGGATCTTTTTTCGATGAGCAGTTCTTC,CASSAQGSFFDEQFF
TRBJ2-2,TRBV7-9,few,.,TGTGCCAGCAGCTTCCTAGAAGAGACCGGCGGGGAGCTGTTTTTT,CASSFLEETGGELFF
TRBJ1-1,TRBV2,.,.,TGTGCCAGCACCGAGCTGGGGGGGGTAACCGCTTTCTTT,CASTELGGVTAFF
TRBJ1-4,TRBV5-1,few,.,TGCGCCAGCAGGCAGGGACTTAATGAAAAACTGTTTTTT,CASRQGLNEKLFF
TRBJ1-1,TRBV15,few,.,TGTGCCACCAGCAGAGATCGAGCCACTGAAGCTTTCTTT,CATSRDRATEAFF
TRBJ1-4,TRBV11-2,.,.,TGTGCCAGCAGCTCTGGGGGACATCCAACTGGCATCCTAGGGGAAAAACTGTTTTTT,CASSSGGHPTGILGEKLFF
TRBJ1-1,TRBV6-5,medium-sized,.,TGTGCCAGCAGTTACTCCGGGACACAGAACACTGAAGCTTTCTTT,CASSYSGTQNTEAFF
TRBJ1-4,TRBV9,.,TRBD1,TGTGCCAGCAGCGCCGGGACAGTTCCAGAAAAACTGTTTTTT,CASSAGTVPEKLFF
TRBJ1-1,TRBV7-2,.,.,TGTGCCAGCAGCTTAGCGGCAGGGTCCACTGAAGCTTTCTTT,CASSLAAGSTEAFF
TRBJ1-6,TRBV12-2,few,.,TGTGCAAGTCGCTTAGGCGGCACAGACAGGCCCTTGGAAATTTCACCCCTCCACTTT,CASRLGGTDRPLEISPLHF
TRBJ1-2,TRBV5-1,few,.,TGCGCCAGCAGCTTGATGGGCGAGCCTGGCTACACCTTC,CASSLMGEPGYTF
TRBJ2-5,TRBV30,.,TRBD2,TGTGCCGGGGGGGTGGAGGGCCGGTGGGAGACCCAGTACTTC,CAGGVEGRWETQYF
TRBJ1-4,TRBV7-2,.,TRBD1,TGTGCCAGCAGCTTGACAGGGGTTTTCGGTGAAAAACTGTTTTTT,CASSLTGVFGEKLFF
TRBJ2-1,TRBV5-4,few,.,TGTGCCAGCAGCCCGCGGGCAGAAAACAATGAGCAGTTCTTC,CASSPRAENNEQFF
TRBJ2-1,TRBV10-2,.,.,TGCGCCAGCAGTGAAGGGTGGGCGTCCGCGGGCAATGAGCAGTTCTTC,CASSEGWASAGNEQFF
TRBJ1-1,TRBV2,few,.,TGTGCCAGCAGTGAAACGGGAGGCAGGAAAGCTTTCTTT,CASSETGGRKAFF
TRBJ1-1,TRBV28,few,TRBD1,TGTGCCAGCACTTCGCCGGGACAGGGGTGGACTGAAGCTTTCTTT,CASTSPGQGWTEAFF
TRBJ2-1,TRBV28,few,TRBD1,TGTGCCAGCCGAGGACAGGGCCGAGGCAATGAGCAGTTCTTC,CASRGQGRGNEQFF
TRBJ2-7,TRBV7-6,.,TRBD2,TGTGCCAGCAGCTTATCGGCGCGGGGGAGGAACTACGAGCAGTACTTC,CASSLSARGRNYEQYF
TRBJ2-1,TRBV10-3,few,TRBD2,TGTGCCATCAGGGCCCTAGCGGGAGGGTGGGCCTACAATGAGCAGTTCTTC,CAIRALAGGWAYNEQFF
TRBJ1-6,TRBV19,few,TRBD1,TGTGCCAGTGCCCGGACAGGGGATAATTCACCCCTCCACTTT,CASARTGDNSPLHF
TRBJ2-7,TRBV19,few,TRBD1,TGTGCCAGTAGTATTTTACCCTCGACAGGGAACTACGAGCAGTACTTC,CASSILPSTGNYEQYF
TRBJ2-1,TRBV5-1,few,.,TGCGCCAGCAGCATGGATCCGGGGAACTCCTACAATGAGCAGTTCTTC,CASSMDPGNSYNEQFF
TRBJ1-4,TRBV5-1,few,TRBD1,TGCGCCAGCAGCTTGAACAGGGGAACTGCAACTAATGAAAAACTGTTTTTT,CASSLNRGTATNEKLFF
TRBJ2-3,TRBV19,.,TRBD1,TGTGCCAGTAGTATAGGGGCAGGGGGTACAGATACGCAGTATTTT,CASSIGAGGTDTQYF
TRBJ2-3,TRBV9,few,TRBD2,TGTGCCAGCAGCACAGTAGGTAGCGGGGGAGTAGATACGCAGTATTTT,CASSTVGSGGVDTQYF
TRBJ1-4,TRBV6-5,.,TRBD1,TGTGCCAGCAGTTCCGGGACAGGGGGCGAAAAACTGTTTTTT,CASSSGTGGEKLFF
TRBJ2-1,TRBV15,few,TRBD1,TGTGCCACCAGCCGAGGGGGCAACAATGAGCAGTTCTTC,CATSRGGNNEQFF
TRBJ2-5,TRBV5-1,.,.,TGCGCCAGCAGCTCACTGGTCCAAGAGACCCAGTACTTC,CASSSLVQETQYF
TRBJ2-7,TRBV18,few,.,TGTGCCAGCTCACCACCGGTCAGTTCCTACGAGCAGTACTTC,CASSPPVSSYEQYF
TRBJ2-7,TRBV7-6,few,TRBD1,TGTGCCAGCACCCCTGACAGGGGGGCGTACGAGCAGTACTTC,CASTPDRGAYEQYF